This TCR beta chain originates from a study of CD8 T cells in Susac syndrome. This clonotype has only one observation. The antigen is undetermined. This CDR3 is built from 14 residues. The germline V gene has CDR1 DFQATT and CDR2 SNEGSKA (reference sequence). Trimming at V came to 7 bases and at J to 3 bases, leaving 7 bases not matched to a gene. The study's findings and limits: As the study acknowledged, the number of individuals in its TCR sequencing and HLA analysis was relatively small.

After extraction with the RNeasy kit, roughly 0.45 to 1 ug of the RNA was reverse transcribed using random hexamers. A single record per CDR3 protein comes from TCRdb applying MiXCR to the immunoSEQ multiplex PCR reads. The repertoire includes about 200,000 distinct CDR3 sequences, over 90% of them detected once, and around 0.085% sits in the top ten. The receptor was isolated from a human donor with multiple sclerosis. The sample consisted of CD4+ T cells from PBMCs. The chain uses TRBV20-1 and TRBJ1-2, with TRBD1 matching over 11 bases. The CDR3 loop reads CSVKGDRGDYGYTF. CDR3 in DNA: TGCAGTGTCAAGGGGGACAGGGGGGACTATGGCTACACCTTC.